This T cell receptor beta chain was recorded in a study of molecular identifiers for immune sequencing clone quantification. V was pared by 2 bases and J by 7 bases, with 7 bases of the junction left unmatched. CDR1 MNHEY and CDR2 SMNVEV come from the germline V gene (reference sequence). This CDR3 spans 14 amino acids. Regarding this clonotype: Its target is unknown.

General study results and limits: Spike-in Jurkat TCR RNA from a single cell reportedly registered among approximately 1.1 million naive cells.

TCR libraries were built in bulk with a published protocol and specific TCR primers. One entry per CDR3 protein results from TCRdb running MiXCR on the PCR reads. The profile shows a few hundred thousand distinct CDR3 sequences, about 22% of them singletons. Sample: naive CD8+ T cells from blood, with Jurkat cell RNA spiked in. Subset: FACS-sorted CD8+CD4-CCR7+CD45RA+ naive T cells. This receptor was identified in a human donor in good health. Some libraries in this study had Jurkat cell RNA spiked in. V gene TRBV27 combines with J gene TRBJ1-1, with TRBD1 matching over 7 bases. CDR3 DNA sequence: TGTGCCAGCAGTTTAAGAGGGGGCGCGGTTGAAGCTTTCTTT. Translation gives CASSLRGGAVEAFF.